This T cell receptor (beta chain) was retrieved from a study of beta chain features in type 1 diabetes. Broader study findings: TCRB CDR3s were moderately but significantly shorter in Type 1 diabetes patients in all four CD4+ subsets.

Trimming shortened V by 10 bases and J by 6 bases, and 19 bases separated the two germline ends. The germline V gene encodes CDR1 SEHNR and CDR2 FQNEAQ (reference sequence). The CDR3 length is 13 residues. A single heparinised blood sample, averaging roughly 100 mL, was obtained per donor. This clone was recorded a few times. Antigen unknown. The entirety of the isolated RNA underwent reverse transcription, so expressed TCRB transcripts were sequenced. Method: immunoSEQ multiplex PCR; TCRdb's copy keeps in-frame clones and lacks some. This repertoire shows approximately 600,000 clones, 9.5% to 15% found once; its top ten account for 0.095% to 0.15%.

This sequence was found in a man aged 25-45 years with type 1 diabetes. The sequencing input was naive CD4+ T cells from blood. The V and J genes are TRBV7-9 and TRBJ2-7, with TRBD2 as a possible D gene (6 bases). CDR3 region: CATRRVQPGEQYF. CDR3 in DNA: TGTGCCACTCGGAGGGTGCAGCCTGGCGAGCAGTACTTC.